This T cell receptor (beta chain) was recovered during a study of tissue T cells after allogeneic stem cell transplantation. Turning to this clone: What it binds is unknown. The gene names given are mouse names. The read halts 1 residue ahead of the CDR3 end, with the missing end drawn from the germline J gene.

CDR3 sequences, V/J genes, frequencies and template counts came from survey-depth TCRbeta sequencing. The assay was immunoSEQ multiplex PCR, and TCRdb's table has in-frame clones only and misses some. The profile shows roughly 51,000 clones, about three quarters of them singletons. Study conclusions and caveats: Shared clones across patients were few; motif clustering revealed tissue-specific shared signatures. Only a limited share of tissue TCRs appeared in blood or spleen. This small cohort was clinically heterogeneous, and sampling depth was a limitation.

This CDR3 spans 15 amino acids. The V gene lost 0 bases and the J gene lost 0 bases, with 8 bases spanning the gap. Germline-derived CDR1 and CDR2 are NSHNY and SYGAGN. The material sequenced was sorted cells pooled from one or two spleens. The source is a pool of C57BL/6 mice in good health. This chain uses TRBV13-1 with TRBJ2-3; no clear D gene. The CDR3 sequence is CASSDATTSAETLYF. The sequenced CDR3 bases are TGTGCCAGCAGTGATGCAACCACTAGTGCAGAAACGCTGTAT.